This T cell receptor beta chain derives from a study of T-cell memory formation after mild COVID-19. Turning to the study itself: The TCR clusters were mostly specific to one donor. The study's findings and limits: Nothing confirmed that second-wave clones peaking on day 37 were specific for SARS-CoV-2. Contracting CD8+ clones were enriched in EMRA, CD4+ mainly in CM and EM.

This clonotype was observed a handful of times. Its antigen is as yet unknown. The germline V gene has CDR1 DFQATT and CDR2 SNEGSKA (reference sequence). The germline V and J ends were trimmed by 4 bases and 0 bases, with 7 bases remaining between them. The CDR3 loop spans 13 amino acids. TCRdb re-analysed the 5' RACE reads in MiXCR, keeping a single row per CDR3 protein. The sample records around 300,000 distinct CDR3 sequences, roughly a fifth being singletons. Sequencing was carried out using PBMCs or a T cell subset sorted from them (not recorded which). This receptor was obtained from a man aged 18 to 30 who had mild COVID-19 (a few samples of this study predate the infection). Cell type and time point are not known. The V gene is TRBV20-1, the J gene TRBJ2-4; D unclear. The CDR3 sequence: CSATALAKNIQYF. The CDR3 DNA reads as TGCAGTGCTACGGCGCTAGCCAAAAACATTCAGTACTTC.